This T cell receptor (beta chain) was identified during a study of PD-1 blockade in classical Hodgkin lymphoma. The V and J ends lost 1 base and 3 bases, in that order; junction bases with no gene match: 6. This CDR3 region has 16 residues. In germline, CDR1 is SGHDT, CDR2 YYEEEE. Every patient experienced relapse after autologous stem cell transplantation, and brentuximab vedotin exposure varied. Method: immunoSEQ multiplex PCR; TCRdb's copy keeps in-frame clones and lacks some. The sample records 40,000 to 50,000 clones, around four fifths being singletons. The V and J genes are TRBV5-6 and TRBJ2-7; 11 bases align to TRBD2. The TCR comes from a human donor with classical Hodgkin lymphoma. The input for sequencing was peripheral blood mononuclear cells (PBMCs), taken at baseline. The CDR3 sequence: CASSLKPGTSGYEQYF. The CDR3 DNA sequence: TGTGCCAGCAGCTTGAAGCCCGGGACTAGCGGCTACGAGCAGTACTTC.